The present T cell receptor beta chain was sequenced within a study of metastatic and nonmetastatic thyroid tumors. Study-wide background: Patients with malignant and benign thyroid disease provided blood and tumor or nodule tissue, whose repertoires were compared. Study results and limitations: The study reportedly found significantly higher TCR beta diversity in malignant thyroid tumors than benign nodules, in blood and tumor.

V trimming: 3 bases; J trimming: 2 bases; junction bases outside the gene matches: 12. Looked up from germline, CDR1 is LNHDA and CDR2 is SQIVND (reference sequence). The CDR3 runs 17 residues. This clone was found many times. Antigen specificity is unknown. Patients underwent thyroid surgery, and none had received any treatment before it. Source study methods: The study took CDR3 differences across clinicopathological groups and made a distant-metastasis classifier for papillary thyroid cancer from them. TCRdb re-called clones via MiXCR from the PCR reads. In this record, the V and J calls reflect TCRdb's handling and not the investigators' own analysis. The sample gives about 20,000 clones, approximately 15% of which show up once; about 14% is in the top ten.

The sequencing input was tumor tissue. This chain links TRBV19 with TRBJ1-1, with 7 positions matching TRBD1. The receptor's source is a female donor with papillary thyroid cancer or a benign thyroid nodule (not recorded which). Some clones in this sample may be carry-over from other donors' samples. CDR3 DNA sequence: TGTGCCAGTAGTATCGTGGGCAGGGGGGAGTCAAACACTGAAGCTTTCTTT. Amino acids: CASSIVGRGESNTEAFF.